A selection of T cell receptor beta chains follows, all from one sample in a study of T-cell memory formation after mild COVID-19. TCRdb recomputed calls from the 5' RACE reads with MiXCR, one row per CDR3 protein. The data show about 470,000 distinct CDR3 sequences, roughly 25% seen once. The source material was PBMCs or a T cell subset sorted from them (not recorded which). All receptors come from an adult woman who had mild COVID-19 (a few samples of this study predate the infection). Cell type and time point are not known. The CDR3 runs from the conserved cysteine through the conserved F or W.

J	V	CDR3
TRBJ2-4	TRBV11-2	CASSLEAAKNIQYF
TRBJ2-1	TRBV30	CAWSVRGLAEDEQFF
TRBJ2-2	TRBV7-9	CASSPREFTGELFF
TRBJ1-2	TRBV14	CASSQDRSHRRTYGYTF
TRBJ2-5	TRBV11-2	CASSVPGQGIWETQYF
TRBJ2-1	TRBV15	CATSSLGSLEQFF
TRBJ1-1	TRBV5-1	CASSLQRGTNTEAFF
TRBJ2-7	TRBV2	CASSEDGRGGYEQYF
TRBJ1-5	TRBV6-5	CASSRTGGRHQPQHF
TRBJ2-5	TRBV7-2	CASSLVGRVFLGTQYF
TRBJ2-1	TRBV7-8	CASSPTLGVGNEQFF